The 6 T cell receptor beta chains below were found in one sample sequenced in a study of T cells after posttransplantation cyclophosphamide. This table comes from immunoSEQ multiplex PCR, and its TCRdb copy is limited to in-frame clones, with some not included. The sample shows about 33,000 clones, none of them appearing just once. The source material was PBMCs. These receptors all stem from a woman in her thirties in good health and a related stem cell transplant donor.

In this sample, this clone turned up many times. The chain is built from TRBV5-5 and TRBJ1-4, with 7 bases that match TRBD1. Germline V gives CDR1 SGHKS, CDR2 YYEKEE (reference sequence). The V gene end was trimmed by 2 bases and the J gene end by 6 bases; junction bases not matched to a gene: 16. This CDR3 comprises 18 residues. CDR3 sequence reads: CASSFRSLIDRADEKLFF. CDR3 DNA: TGTGCCAGCAGCTTCCGCTCCCTGATTGACAGGGCGGATGAAAAACTGTTTTTT.

The V gene is TRBV27, the J gene TRBJ2-7; 9 bases are a match to TRBD1. Germline V CDR1 and CDR2: MNHEY, SMNVEV (reference sequence). V shed 6 bases and J 2 bases; nucleotides not matched to a gene: 8. This CDR3 contains 15 residues. CDR3 sequence reads: CASSLDRGKTYEQYF. The CDR3, as DNA: TGTGCCAGCAGCCTTGACAGGGGGAAGACCTACGAGCAGTACTTC.

This clone came up many times. This chain uses TRBV7-6 with TRBJ2-3, with D hard to call. V was pared by 2 bases and J by 6 bases, with 9 bases between. The CDR3 totals 13 residues. Per germline, CDR1 SGHVS and CDR2 FNYEAQ. The CDR3, as DNA: TGTGCCAGCAGCTTATTAATAAGGGATACGCAGTATTTT. Encoded protein: CASSLLIRDTQYF.

This clone was detected ten times or more. The chain carries TRBV28 and TRBJ1-3; possibly TRBD1 for D (6 bases). There are 14 residues in the CDR3. V lost 5 bases to trimming and J lost 2 bases, with 10 bases between them. CDR1 and CDR2 from the germline V gene are MDHEN and SYDVKM. Written as DNA, the CDR3 is TGTGCCAGCAGTAGAGGGGGAACTGGAAACACCATATATTTT. Translation gives CASSRGGTGNTIYF. The full variable domain, rest sourced from reference TRBV28 and TRBJ1-3, is DVKVTQSSRYLVKRTGEKVFLECVQDMDHENMFWYRQDPGLGLRLIYFSYDVKMKEKGDIPEGYSVSREKKERFSLILESASTNQTSMYLCASSRGGTGNTIYFGEGSWLTVV.

This clone was recorded at least ten times. The CDR3 DNA reads as TGTGCCAGCAGTTTATCTTATACGGGACAACGGAAGACCGTCCTGACTTTC. Residues: CASSLSYTGQRKTVLTF. The V and J genes are TRBV27 and TRBJ2-6; TRBD1 is a possible D gene (6 bases). CDR3 length: 17 residues. V was clipped by 0 bases and J by 12 bases, with 21 bases between them. Per germline, CDR1 MNHEY and CDR2 SMNVEV (reference sequence). Based on the CDR3 plus reference TRBV27 and TRBJ2-6, the full variable domain is EAQVTQNPRYLITVTGKKLTVTCSQNMNHEYMSWYRQDPGLGLRQIYYSMNVEVTDKGDVPEGYKVSRKEKRNFPLILESPSPNQTSLYFCASSLSYTGQRKTVLTFGAGSRLTVL.

In this sample, this clone turned up many times. This chain uses TRBV27 with TRBJ1-2, with 7 positions matching TRBD1. CDR3 size: 14 residues. Germline loops: CDR1 MNHEY, CDR2 SMNVEV (reference sequence). V was pared by 5 bases and J by 4 bases, with 7 bases of the junction left unmatched. CDR3 nucleotide sequence: TGTGCCAGCAGTCCCTTACAGGGGCCCTATGGCTACACCTTC. This sequence encodes CASSPLQGPYGYTF.